The entry that follows covers one TCR delta chain sequence. This clone was seen a few times. Its cognate antigen has yet to be identified. Within one base of it there is no much larger clone, and no base qualities were kept. RNA was extracted with the RNeasy mini kit and reverse transcribed using Superscript III. To generate the CDR3 amplicons, a multiplex PCR was run using pooled V-gene forward primers together with a constant-region reverse primer that carried Illumina adaptor overhangs. After gel purification, amplicons were indexed with Nextera index primers over roughly 8 extra PCR cycles and were then purified with AMPure XP beads. Libraries were sequenced on an Illumina MiSeq with paired-end 250 bp reads, dual indexing and around 22% PhiX spike-in. The paper's processing steps were these. Read quality was checked with FastQC, and TRG read pairs were merged using ea-utils fastq-join. Sequences were annotated with IMGT/HighV-QUEST, keeping only productive sequences with unambiguous V-gene assignment; clonotypes were defined by identical CDR3 sequence. VDJtools 1.1.1, tcR 2.2.3, Treemap and vegan Shannon diversity in R 3.4.4 were used for downstream analysis. For TCRdb, the public reads were processed anew by CATT, and duplicate DNA sequences were folded into one row. It is TCRdb's table, rather than the study itself, that gives the V and J calls and clone size. The sample table shows some 25,000 delta-chain clones, and roughly 6.7% are seen once. The ten largest clones add up to 0.85% to 1% of the sample.

V is reduced by 0 bases and J by 0 bases, leaving a spacing of 29 bases between them. For CDR1 and CDR2, the germline V gene lists TSWWSYY and QGS. From cysteine to phenylalanine, the CDR3 is 22 amino acids long. This entry keeps only the CDR3 DNA: 66 bases, framed from base 1. This record comes from a study of Vδ1+ human thymocytes listed by TCRdb under 2018. In terms of the full investigation: As a data resource, the study described the mRNA-level TRG and TRD CDR3 repertoires found in highly purified Vdelta1+ thymocytes taken from young children. The multiplex-based CDR3 amplicon strategy had previously been validated against 5'RACE-based CDR3 amplicon generation methods.

Thymic samples were depleted of alphabeta T cells, then CD3+ TCRVdelta1+ TCRVdelta2- thymocytes were FACS-sorted. The purity of the sorted Vdelta1+ thymocytes was between 98% and 99.6%. Thymic specimens were obtained from about 8 paediatric patients, aged from roughly 5 days to 16 months, who were undergoing corrective cardiac surgery. The thymic tissue was dispersed, and mononuclear cells were isolated using a Histopaque-1077 density gradient. Staining used anti-TCRVdelta1 clone TS8.2, anti-TCRVdelta2 clone B6, anti-CD3 clone HIT3a and anti-TCRalphabeta clone IP26 antibodies. Results and caveats for the whole study, not just this receptor: No clustering by age or sex was observed, so analyses did not stratify donors by these variables. Despite high sort purity, 20% to 25% of thymic TRD sequences were Vdelta2 (and few Vdelta3), unlike peripheral blood Vdelta1+ controls. Many TRG clonotypes were shared between donors (up to roughly 7x10^3), whereas TRD repertoires were essentially private (max roughly 100 shared). Because unexpected Vdelta2 sequences could lead to misinterpretation of bulk repertoire data, the authors recommended using highly purified populations and single-cell validation. The thymic TRG and TRD repertoires appeared highly polyclonal, with Gaussian CDR3 length distributions, in contrast to the oligoclonal repertoires of peripheral blood.

This sequence was found in a girl under two years old who had congenital heart surgery. The sequence is built from TRDV1 and TRDJ1; the D segment cannot be called with confidence. Sequencing was done on a sample of Vdelta1+ gamma-delta thymocytes from the thymus. Taken with the paper, the label for cell subset or site translates to: FACS-sorted CD3+ TCRalphabeta- TCRVdelta1+ TCRVdelta2- thymocytes. The nucleotides read TGTGCTCTTGGGGAACTAATGACCTTTTTCCGGCCCTGCCATCTGTACACCGATAAACTCATCTTT. It encodes CALGELMTFFRPCHLYTDKLIF.